Listed below are T cell receptor beta chains from one sample, sequenced in a study of vaccination effects on CD4 cells after COVID-19. Here immunoSEQ multiplex PCR was the method, and the copy in TCRdb shows in-frame clones only, minus some. The sample contains some 22,000 clones, about three quarters of which appear only once. Their antigens remain unidentified. The sample was CD4+ T cells from PBMCs cultured with HCoV-NL63 spike peptides, taken after COVID-19 vaccination. Receptor source: a human donor who received a COVID-19 vaccine. The CDR3 runs from the conserved cysteine through the conserved F or W. D genes are given only for firm matches. Size is stated for part of the rows, as once, few or many counts, or as a class when the clone is expanded.

V gene: TRBV25-1; clone size: few; J gene: TRBJ1-2; D gene: -; CDR3 DNA: TGTGCCAGCAGTGAATACAGGGCTGGCTACACCTTC; CDR3 protein: CASSEYRAGYTF
V gene: TRBV25-1; clone size: -; J gene: TRBJ2-6; D gene: TRBD2; CDR3 DNA: TGTGCCAGCAGTGAGTCGGGGGGACCCATGGCTGGGGCCAACGTCCTGACTTTC; CDR3 protein: CASSESGGPMAGANVLTF
V gene: TRBV1; clone size: -; J gene: TRBJ2-1; D gene: -; CDR3 DNA: TGCACCAGCAGCTCCGGACTAGCGGGGGTCTACAATGAGCAGTTCTTC; CDR3 protein: CTSSSGLAGVYNEQFF
V gene: TRBV4-1; clone size: -; J gene: TRBJ2-7; D gene: TRBD2; CDR3 DNA: TGCGCCAGCAGCCAGGGGGGACTAGCGGGAGATGGGCGGCACGAGCAGTACTTC; CDR3 protein: CASSQGGLAGDGRHEQYF
V gene: TRBV25-1; clone size: -; J gene: TRBJ2-7; D gene: TRBD2; CDR3 DNA: TGTGCCAGCAGAGGACTAGGCTACGAGCAGTACTTC; CDR3 protein: CASRGLGYEQYF
V gene: TRBV7-2; clone size: -; J gene: TRBJ2-7; D gene: -; CDR3 DNA: TGTGCCAGCAGCTTAGACACTCCTCCTGACGAGCAGTACTTC; CDR3 protein: CASSLDTPPDEQYF
V gene: TRBV6-1; clone size: -; J gene: TRBJ2-1; D gene: TRBD2; CDR3 DNA: TGTGCCAGCAGTGAATCCCCCTCTAGCGGGAGCAATGAGCAGTTCTTC; CDR3 protein: CASSESPSSGSNEQFF
V gene: TRBV19; clone size: -; J gene: TRBJ2-7; D gene: -; CDR3 DNA: TGTGCCACCTCCCAAGGCAGCTCCTCCTACGAGCAGTACTTC; CDR3 protein: CATSQGSSSYEQYF
V gene: TRBV5-1; clone size: -; J gene: TRBJ2-7; D gene: TRBD1; CDR3 DNA: TGCGCCAGCAGCCCCCCCGGGACAGGGAACTACGAGCAGTACTTC; CDR3 protein: CASSPPGTGNYEQYF
V gene: TRBV2; clone size: -; J gene: TRBJ1-5; D gene: -; CDR3 DNA: TGTGCCAGCAGTGTGCAACGGACAAATCAGCCCCAGCATTTT; CDR3 protein: CASSVQRTNQPQHF
V gene: TRBV7-2; clone size: -; J gene: TRBJ2-5; D gene: TRBD2; CDR3 DNA: TGTGCCAGCAGCTTGGCGGGAGGGAAAGAGACCCAGTACTTC; CDR3 protein: CASSLAGGKETQYF
V gene: TRBV7-2; clone size: -; J gene: TRBJ2-5; D gene: TRBD2; CDR3 DNA: TGTGCCAGCAGCCCCAGCGGGATCCAAGAGACCCAGTACTTC; CDR3 protein: CASSPSGIQETQYF
V gene: TRBV30; clone size: once; J gene: TRBJ2-3; D gene: -; CDR3 DNA: TGTGCCTGGAGTGTACTTGGTTCAACGTCCACAGATACGCAGTATTTT; CDR3 protein: CAWSVLGSTSTDTQYF
V gene: TRBV3-1/TRBV3-2; clone size: -; J gene: TRBJ2-1; D gene: -; CDR3 DNA: TGTGCCAGCAGCCAAAGCGGCACCAACAATGAGCAGTTCTTC; CDR3 protein: CASSQSGTNNEQFF
V gene: TRBV7-6; clone size: -; J gene: TRBJ2-3; D gene: TRBD2; CDR3 DNA: TGTGCCAGCAGCTTAGCCCCGACTAGCGGGAGAGATACGCAGTATTTT; CDR3 protein: CASSLAPTSGRDTQYF
V gene: TRBV4-1; clone size: -; J gene: TRBJ2-5; D gene: TRBD1; CDR3 DNA: TGCGCCAGCAGCAGGACAGGGCTGGAGACCCAGTACTTC; CDR3 protein: CASSRTGLETQYF
V gene: TRBV7-8; clone size: -; J gene: TRBJ1-6; D gene: -; CDR3 DNA: TGTGCCAGCAGCCTCTCCCAGGGACGTAATTCACCCCTCCACTTT; CDR3 protein: CASSLSQGRNSPLHF
V gene: TRBV10-1; clone size: -; J gene: TRBJ2-5; D gene: -; CDR3 DNA: TGCGCCAGCAGTGGGGGGACGGACGTGACGACCCAGTACTTC; CDR3 protein: CASSGGTDVTTQYF
V gene: TRBV30; clone size: -; J gene: TRBJ1-4; D gene: TRBD1; CDR3 DNA: TGTGCCTGGAGTGAAGGGACAGGGAATGAAAAACTGTTTTTT; CDR3 protein: CAWSEGTGNEKLFF
V gene: TRBV28; clone size: -; J gene: TRBJ2-1; D gene: TRBD2; CDR3 DNA: TGTGCCAGCAGTCCAGCGGGAGGCCCCTACAATGAGCAGTTCTTC; CDR3 protein: CASSPAGGPYNEQFF
V gene: TRBV9; clone size: -; J gene: TRBJ2-7; D gene: -; CDR3 DNA: TGTGCCAGCAGCGTAGAGGGACGGACCTACGAGCAGTACTTC; CDR3 protein: CASSVEGRTYEQYF
V gene: TRBV6-5; clone size: -; J gene: TRBJ1-1; D gene: -; CDR3 DNA: TGTGCCAGCAGCTTAAGGGGGTCTGAAGCTTTCTTT; CDR3 protein: CASSLRGSEAFF
V gene: TRBV9; clone size: once; J gene: TRBJ2-7; D gene: -; CDR3 DNA: TGTGCCAGCAGCGTAACCGAGGGTCCCACCTACGAGCAGTACTTC; CDR3 protein: CASSVTEGPTYEQYF
V gene: TRBV12-5; clone size: -; J gene: TRBJ1-3; D gene: TRBD1; CDR3 DNA: TGTGCTAGTGGTTTGGACAGGGGTTCGGACACCATATATTTT; CDR3 protein: CASGLDRGSDTIYF
V gene: TRBV5-4; clone size: -; J gene: TRBJ2-5; D gene: -; CDR3 DNA: TGTGCCAGCAGCCGCGCCCCAAGGACAGTCCAAGAGACCCAGTACTTC; CDR3 protein: CASSRAPRTVQETQYF
V gene: TRBV28; clone size: -; J gene: TRBJ1-3; D gene: -; CDR3 DNA: TGTGCCAGCAGTTTCAGAGGTGGAAACACCATATATTTT; CDR3 protein: CASSFRGGNTIYF
V gene: TRBV27; clone size: -; J gene: TRBJ2-2; D gene: -; CDR3 DNA: TGTGCCAGCAGTTTTAAGCTAGTGGGGCGCGGGGAGCTGTTTTTT; CDR3 protein: CASSFKLVGRGELFF
V gene: TRBV2; clone size: once; J gene: TRBJ2-3; D gene: -; CDR3 DNA: TGTGCCAGCACAAGGCCGCCGGGACAAGGCACAGATACGCAGTATTTT; CDR3 protein: CASTRPPGQGTDTQYF
V gene: TRBV18; clone size: -; J gene: TRBJ2-2; D gene: TRBD1; CDR3 DNA: TGTGCCAGCTCACCACTACAGGGGGCTTACACCGGGGAGCTGTTTTTT; CDR3 protein: CASSPLQGAYTGELFF
V gene: TRBV9; clone size: -; J gene: TRBJ2-1; D gene: TRBD1; CDR3 DNA: TGTGCCAGCAGCGTCGGACAGGGGGCGAGGAATGAGCAGTTCTTC; CDR3 protein: CASSVGQGARNEQFF
V gene: TRBV7-8; clone size: once; J gene: TRBJ2-3; D gene: TRBD1; CDR3 DNA: TGTGCCAGCAGCTTATGGGACAGGGTCACAGATACGCAGTATTTT; CDR3 protein: CASSLWDRVTDTQYF
V gene: TRBV5-4; clone size: -; J gene: TRBJ2-6; D gene: -; CDR3 DNA: TGTGCCAGCAGCTTGAAGGGTGCTGGGGCCAACGTCCTGACTTTC; CDR3 protein: CASSLKGAGANVLTF
V gene: TRBV7-9; clone size: -; J gene: TRBJ2-2; D gene: -; CDR3 DNA: TGTGCCAGCAGCCGTCGCCCCCTCGGGGAGCTGTTTTTT; CDR3 protein: CASSRRPLGELFF
V gene: TRBV15; clone size: -; J gene: TRBJ2-5; D gene: TRBD1; CDR3 DNA: TGTGCCACCAGACCGGGACAGGGGGCGCGTGTAGGAGAGACCCAGTACTTC; CDR3 protein: CATRPGQGARVGETQYF
V gene: TRBV20-1; clone size: -; J gene: TRBJ1-4; D gene: -; CDR3 DNA: TGCAGTGCTAGTCCCACCAATGAAAAACTGTTTTTT; CDR3 protein: CSASPTNEKLFF
V gene: TRBV11-2; clone size: -; J gene: TRBJ2-7; D gene: -; CDR3 DNA: TGTGCCAGCAGCTCCCCTCAGGGGCTGTACGAGCAGTACTTC; CDR3 protein: CASSSPQGLYEQYF
V gene: TRBV3-1/TRBV3-2; clone size: -; J gene: TRBJ1-2; D gene: -; CDR3 DNA: TGTGCCAGCAGCTTACAGGTGGAGGAGGGCTACACCTTC; CDR3 protein: CASSLQVEEGYTF
V gene: TRBV27; clone size: -; J gene: TRBJ1-2; D gene: TRBD1; CDR3 DNA: TGTGCCAGCGGGACAGGGGCCCACCTGTCGCGGGGCTACACCTTC; CDR3 protein: CASGTGAHLSRGYTF
V gene: TRBV30; clone size: -; J gene: TRBJ1-2; D gene: -; CDR3 DNA: TGTGCCTGGGGGTCCGAACGGAACTTGGGGGACTTC; CDR3 protein: CAWGSERNLGDF
V gene: TRBV6-9; clone size: -; J gene: TRBJ2-7; D gene: -; CDR3 DNA: TGTGCCAGCAGGCACCAATCCGGCCTCTACGAGCAGTACTTC; CDR3 protein: CASRHQSGLYEQYF
V gene: TRBV19; clone size: -; J gene: TRBJ2-4; D gene: -; CDR3 DNA: TGTGCCAGTAGTGTCGGGGTAGCCAAAAACATTCAGTACTTC; CDR3 protein: CASSVGVAKNIQYF
V gene: TRBV5-1; clone size: -; J gene: TRBJ2-3; D gene: TRBD1; CDR3 DNA: TGCGCCAGCAGCCCACAGGGGGCTGGAACAGATACGCAGTATTTT; CDR3 protein: CASSPQGAGTDTQYF
V gene: TRBV15; clone size: few; J gene: TRBJ1-6; D gene: -; CDR3 DNA: TGTGCCACCAGCAGAGGATGGGACTGGAGCTCCTATAATTCACCCCTCCACTTT; CDR3 protein: CATSRGWDWSSYNSPLHF
V gene: TRBV29-1; clone size: -; J gene: TRBJ1-6; D gene: -; CDR3 DNA: TGCAGCGTGAGGGACTACCACGGATCACCCCTCCACTTT; CDR3 protein: CSVRDYHGSPLHF
V gene: TRBV11-3; clone size: -; J gene: TRBJ1-6; D gene: -; CDR3 DNA: TGTGCCAGCGGACGGGGTAATTCACCCCTCCACTTT; CDR3 protein: CASGRGNSPLHF
V gene: TRBV25-1; clone size: few; J gene: TRBJ2-7; D gene: -; CDR3 DNA: TGTGCCAGCAGTGAAGGGGGTCTGACCCACTCCTACGAGCAGTACTTC; CDR3 protein: CASSEGGLTHSYEQYF
V gene: TRBV30; clone size: -; J gene: TRBJ1-3; D gene: -; CDR3 DNA: TGTGCCTGGAGTGGACAGTTCTCTGGAAACACCATATATTTT; CDR3 protein: CAWSGQFSGNTIYF
V gene: TRBV27; clone size: once; J gene: TRBJ1-2; D gene: TRBD1; CDR3 DNA: TGTGCCAGCAGTCCCCGGACAGGGGGCTACTTAAACTATGGCTACACCTTC; CDR3 protein: CASSPRTGGYLNYGYTF
V gene: TRBV28; clone size: once; J gene: TRBJ1-1; D gene: TRBD1; CDR3 DNA: TGTGCCAGCAGTTCCATCGGGACAGGGGCGGGGGAAGCTTTCTTT; CDR3 protein: CASSSIGTGAGEAFF
V gene: TRBV5-1; clone size: -; J gene: TRBJ2-6; D gene: -; CDR3 DNA: TGCGCCAGCAGCTTGGCCAAAGGGACGCACTCTGGGGCCAACGTCCTGACTTTC; CDR3 protein: CASSLAKGTHSGANVLTF
V gene: TRBV3-1/TRBV3-2; clone size: -; J gene: TRBJ1-5; D gene: -; CDR3 DNA: TGTGCCAGCAGCCAAGAACGGGCCGGACAGCCCCAGCATTTT; CDR3 protein: CASSQERAGQPQHF
V gene: TRBV3-1/TRBV3-2; clone size: -; J gene: TRBJ2-2; D gene: -; CDR3 DNA: TGTGCCAGCAGCCAAGCGAACACCGGGGAGCTGTTTTTT; CDR3 protein: CASSQANTGELFF